What follows describes a single TCR beta chain. Its antigen is unknown. One end of the junction varies from germline; a read error may be responsible. These data belong to a study of T cell repertoires in cytomegalovirus infection. Notes on the study in general: CMV-specific TCR beta clonotypes restricted by HLA-C dominated the ex vivo response.

TCRdb passed the reads through MiXCR, listing each CDR3 protein once. Counted here are roughly 920,000 distinct CDR3 sequences, about a third occurring once; the ten biggest clones make up about 14%. The CDR3 sequence is 15 residues long. Germline CDR1 and CDR2: SGHVS and FNYEAQ. The chain recombines TRBV7-6 with TRBJ1-5; D might be TRBD1 (6 bases). This clonotype originated in a human donor in good health (CMV status not recorded). Some clones in this sample may be carry-over from other donors' samples. Sequencing was performed on cultured CD8+ T cells from PBMCs, taken from culture after CMV antigen stimulation. CDR3 residues: CTSSLVAGQGKPQHF. The CDR3 bases are TGTACCAGCAGCTTAGTAGCTGGTCAGGGGAAGCCCCAGCATTTT.